The 4 T cell receptor beta chains given below trace back to one sample, sequenced in a study of cytomegalovirus exposure and HLA in healthy donors (dated by TCRdb to the late 2010s). The method was the immunoSEQ multiplex PCR assay. TCRdb limited this immuneACCESS table to in-frame rearrangements with V and J called. A share of clones is missing; checked studies link under half to unresolved V genes, and the rest is unexplained. Present in this sample are some 210,000 clones, about nine tenths of which were seen just once. About 2% of the sample lies in the top ten. Sequencing input: PBMCs. These receptors all come from a woman aged 18-35 years in good health and CMV-seropositive.

The chain has TRBV4-1 and TRBJ1-2, with D hard to call. The CDR3 runs 15 residues. V shed 0 bases and J shed 5 bases, with 13 bases lying between them. The germline V gene encodes CDR1 MGHRA and CDR2 YSYEKL. The CDR3 sequence is CASSQEATVEYGYTF. CDR3 nucleotide sequence: TGCGCCAGCAGCCAAGAGGCAACAGTCGAATATGGCTACACCTTC.

The V and J genes are TRBV6-6 and TRBJ1-2, with unresolved D. The CDR3 sequence is 12 residues long. V lost 8 bases and J 2 bases, leaving 9 bases between the germline ends. The germline gives CDR1 MNHNY, CDR2 SVGAGI (reference sequence). Here the CDR3 DNA reads TGTGCCAGCGGCAGGTCGAACTATGGCTACACCTTC. Amino acids: CASGRSNYGYTF.

This chain joins TRBV9 and TRBJ2-1; TRBD1 is a possible D gene (5 bases). V gave up 0 bases and J gave up 4 bases, with 20 bases separating them. The CDR3 has 18 residues. CDR1 and CDR2 from the germline V gene are SGDLS and YYNGEE. CDR3: CASSVGATAVYFYNEQFF. The CDR3 DNA follows: TGTGCCAGCAGCGTAGGGGCGACAGCCGTTTATTTTTACAATGAGCAGTTCTTC.

The V and J genes are TRBV7-9 and TRBJ1-1; the D is unclear. CDR1 SEHNR and CDR2 FQNEAQ come from the germline V gene (reference sequence). The CDR3 totals 12 residues. Trimming removed 8 bases from V and 4 bases from J, with 11 bases in between. CDR3 DNA: TGTGCCAGCCTCCCGCCCGGCACTGAAGCTTTCTTT. Residues: CASLPPGTEAFF.